One TCR beta chain is described in this entry. Antigen specificity is unknown. The data originate from a study of human CD8 memory T cell subsets. Study-level points and caveats: Unlike effector memory cells, stem-like memory and precursor exhausted T cells displayed similarly high diversity.

The phenotype assigned to stem-like memory CD8+ T cells (TSTEM) was CCR7+ PD-1- TIGIT-. Scientists made TCR beta libraries using UMI-labeled 5' RACE. TCRdb reprocessed the 5' RACE reads and stores each CDR3 protein as one record, lacking DNA. The sample has 7,000 or so distinct CDR3 sequences, and its top ten clones hold around 25%. Sequencing was done on a sample of CD8+ stem-like memory T cells (TSCM and TCM) sorted from PBMCs. As for subset: stem-like memory CD8 T cells (TSTEM), CCR7+ PD-1- TIGIT-. This clonotype was obtained from a human donor in good health.

The CDR3 is CASSLRGGLYNEQFF. V gene TRBV12-3 or TRBV12-4 combines with J gene TRBJ2-1. This CDR3 is 15 amino acids long.